The rows below give T cell receptor beta chains drawn from one sample of a study of blood T cell repertoires in COVID-19. TCRdb's table, derived via immunoSEQ multiplex PCR, lists solely in-frame clones and lacks some. The sample has 500,000 to 600,000 clones, 70% to 90% seen once. The sequenced sample was peripheral blood. Receptors originate from a woman aged 50 to 60 with COVID-19, enrolled during active disease. CDR3s include the opening cysteine and the closing phenylalanine or tryptophan. Each record gives: V gene, CDR3 protein.

>TRBV11-2
CASSLMWGQGIEAFF
>TRBV30
CAWRGQILYEQYF
>TRBV5-6
CASSNDRDTEAFF
>TRBV7-2
CASSLALVTLGGYGYTF
>TRBV5-6
CASSLGTGGPPDF
>TRBV7-9
CACPGTGGYTF
>TRBV19
CASSNLGGGPYEQYF
>TRBV19
CASSIVAETYNEQFF
>TRBV19
CASSPFPTSGAGEQYF
>TRBV27
CASSIRSGYQETQYF
>TRBV27
CASSLYFRGHYGYTF
>TRBV29-1
CSVVRAEPKPGSTDTQYF
>TRBV11-2
CASSWKDGTGVRMNTEAFF
>TRBV2
CASSADRGSGDEQFF
>TRBV7-9
CASSLGQGSGNTIYF
>TRBV5-1
CASSLVGRGLTNEKLFF
>TRBV6-5
CASRSGQVWDTQYF
>TRBV7-8
CASSIFFSGANVLTF
>TRBV15
CATSTITGTNEKLFF
>TRBV27
CASSSLGQVAGEQYF
>TRBV19
CASGDAGAYEQYF
>TRBV19
CASSITGDEQFF
>TRBV27
CASSFGGGETQYF
>TRBV19
CASSVDSSYGYTF
>TRBV27
CASTQLAGAVGYTF
>TRBV24-1
CATSGLGDGYTF
>TRBV10-3
CAISDFDRESNQPQHF
>TRBV5-1
CASSLVTGEEKLFF
>TRBV4-2
CASSQILGEAFF
>TRBV5-6
CASRGANEKLFF
>TRBV19
CASSLKTGRGNTEAFF
>TRBV29-1
CSYRDSNQPQHF